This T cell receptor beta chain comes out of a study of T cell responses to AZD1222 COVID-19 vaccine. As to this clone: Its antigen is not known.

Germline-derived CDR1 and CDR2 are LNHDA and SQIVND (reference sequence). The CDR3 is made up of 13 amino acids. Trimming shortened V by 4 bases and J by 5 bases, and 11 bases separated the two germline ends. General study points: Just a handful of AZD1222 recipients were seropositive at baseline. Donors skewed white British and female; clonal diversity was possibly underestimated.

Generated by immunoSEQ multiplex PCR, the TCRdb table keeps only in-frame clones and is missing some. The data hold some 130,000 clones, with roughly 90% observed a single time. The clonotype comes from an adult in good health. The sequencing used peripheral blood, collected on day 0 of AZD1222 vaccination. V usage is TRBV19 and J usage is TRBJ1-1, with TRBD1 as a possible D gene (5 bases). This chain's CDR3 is CASSNSGLTEAFF. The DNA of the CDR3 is TGTGCCAGTAGTAATTCAGGGCTTACTGAAGCTTTCTTT.